Listed below are T cell receptor beta chains from one sample, sequenced in a study of blood T cell repertoires in COVID-19. TCRdb's copy holds only in-frame clones and misses some; the assay was immunoSEQ multiplex PCR. The repertoire has 400,000 to 450,000 clones, about 92% of them found once; the top ten carry 0.6%. Sequencing input: PBMCs or T cells enriched from blood (not recorded which). Receptors were obtained from a young man who had recovered from COVID-19. CDR3s include the opening cysteine and the closing phenylalanine or tryptophan. D genes are given only for firm matches. Some rows mark clone size as missing; the rest say once, few, many or name a class of expanded clone.

V gene,D gene,clone size,J gene,CDR3 DNA,CDR3 protein
TRBV2,TRBD1,.,TRBJ2-4,TGTGCCAGCCAGACAGGGATTCTAGCCAAAAACATTCAGTACTTC,CASQTGILAKNIQYF
TRBV6-5,.,.,TRBJ2-7,TGTGCCAGCAGTTACTTTGGGGGGTCCTACGAGCAGTACTTC,CASSYFGGSYEQYF
TRBV30,.,few,TRBJ2-2,TGTGCCTGGCTGGGCCAGGGGGGCACCGGGGAGCTGTTTTTT,CAWLGQGGTGELFF
TRBV11-2,.,.,TRBJ2-7,TGTGCCAGCAGCTTAGCGGCAGGGGTTCTCGAGCAGTACTTC,CASSLAAGVLEQYF
TRBV27,TRBD1,.,TRBJ1-5,TGTGCCAGCAGTTCGAATACAGGGGGCGATCAGCCCCAGCATTTT,CASSSNTGGDQPQHF
TRBV6-6,TRBD1,.,TRBJ1-4,TGTGCCAGCAGACCCCTCGACAGGGAAAGCGAAAAACTGTTTTTT,CASRPLDRESEKLFF
TRBV9,TRBD2,.,TRBJ2-1,TGTGCCAGCAGCCTCACTAGCGGGGGGCTGGATGAGCAGTTCTTC,CASSLTSGGLDEQFF
TRBV14,TRBD2,.,TRBJ2-1,TGTGCCAGCAGCCGGACTAGATTAGGCGAGCAGTTCTTC,CASSRTRLGEQFF
TRBV6-5,TRBD2,.,TRBJ2-1,TGTGCCAGCAGAAGTCTAGCGGGACACAATGAGCAGTTCTTC,CASRSLAGHNEQFF
TRBV5-4,TRBD2,.,TRBJ2-1,TGTGCCAGCAGCGCGGGACTAGCGGAGAATGAGCAGTTCTTC,CASSAGLAENEQFF
TRBV3-1/TRBV3-2,TRBD2,.,TRBJ2-5,TGTGCCAGCAAGACTAGCGGGAGAATAGAGACCCAGTACTTC,CASKTSGRIETQYF
TRBV9,TRBD2,.,TRBJ2-1,TGTGCCAGCAGCTCTCGGGAGGGAATCTACAATGAGCAGTTCTTC,CASSSREGIYNEQFF
TRBV7-3,.,.,TRBJ2-7,TGTGCCAGCAGCTACGGGGGGCCGGCCTACGAGCAGTACTTC,CASSYGGPAYEQYF
TRBV18,TRBD2,.,TRBJ2-5,TGTGCCAGCTCACCAAGAGGGACTAGCGGGACCCGCCTAGATTCCCAGTACTTC,CASSPRGTSGTRLDSQYF
TRBV9,.,many,TRBJ1-1,TGTGCCAGCAGCGGAGCGGAGGCGGAGGCGATGAACACTGAAGCTTTCTTT,CASSGAEAEAMNTEAFF
TRBV29-1,.,once,TRBJ2-1,TGCAGCGCTCCCTCGCAGGGCTCCTACAATGAGCAGTTCTTC,CSAPSQGSYNEQFF
TRBV15,TRBD1,.,TRBJ1-2,TGTGCCACCAGCAGAGATATGACAGGGTCATTTTACGGCTACACCTTC,CATSRDMTGSFYGYTF
TRBV7-9,.,.,TRBJ1-6,TGTGCCAGCAGCTTAGGGCGGTCACCCCTCCACTTT,CASSLGRSPLHF
TRBV6-1,TRBD1,.,TRBJ1-5,TGTGCCAGCAGTGCCTTACAGGGGTTATACAATCAGCCCCAGCATTTT,CASSALQGLYNQPQHF
TRBV5-4,TRBD1,.,TRBJ1-4,TGTGCCAGCAGCTTGGGACAGGGGGCAACTAATGAAAAACTGTTTTTT,CASSLGQGATNEKLFF
TRBV7-2,.,few,TRBJ2-7,TGTGCCAGCAGCTTAAACGGCGAGCAGTACTTC,CASSLNGEQYF
TRBV30,TRBD1,.,TRBJ1-2,TGTGCCTGGAACCCAGGGGGACGACTTGACTATGGCTACACCTTC,CAWNPGGRLDYGYTF
TRBV5-1,.,.,TRBJ2-6,TGCGCCAGCAGCTTGAGGGGGACTGGGGCCAACGTCCTGACTTTC,CASSLRGTGANVLTF